The 2 T cell receptor beta chains listed next were all sequenced from one sample in a study of shared clonotypes between healthy human individuals. Generated by immunoSEQ multiplex PCR, the TCRdb table keeps only in-frame clones and is missing some. This repertoire shows more than 1.2 million clones, 98% to 99% found once; its top ten account for around 0.33%. The sequenced material came from naive CD4+ T cells sorted from blood. Indicated subset: CD45RA+ positively selected. The receptors were sampled from a man aged 25-40 years in good health.

The V call is TRBV10-2, the J call TRBJ2-7; 8 bases map to TRBD2. The CDR3 covers 15 residues. CDR1 and CDR2 (germline): WSHSY, SAAADI. Unmatched junction bases numbered 10, after V lost 4 bases and J lost 5 bases. The CDR3 sequence is CASSVLSGSHNEQYF. The CDR3 DNA follows: TGCGCCAGCAGTGTGTTAAGCGGGAGTCACAACGAGCAGTACTTC.

The chain recombines TRBV5-4 with TRBJ2-2; TRBD1 is a possible D gene (6 bases). V lost 6 bases and J lost 6, with 15 bases in between. Germline-derived CDR1 and CDR2 are SGHNT and YYREEE (reference sequence). The CDR3 extends over 14 amino acids. This CDR3 is CASIALSGAGELFF. CDR3 sequence (DNA): TGTGCCAGCATCGCTTTATCAGGGGCCGGGGAGCTGTTTTTT.